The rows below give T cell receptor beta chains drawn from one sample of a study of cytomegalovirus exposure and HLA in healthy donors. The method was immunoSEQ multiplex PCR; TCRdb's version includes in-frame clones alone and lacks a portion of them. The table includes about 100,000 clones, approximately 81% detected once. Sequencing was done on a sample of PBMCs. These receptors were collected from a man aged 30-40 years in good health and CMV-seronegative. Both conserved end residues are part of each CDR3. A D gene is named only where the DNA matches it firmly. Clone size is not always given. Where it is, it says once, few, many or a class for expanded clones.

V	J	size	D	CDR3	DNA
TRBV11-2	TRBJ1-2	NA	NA	CASSLPSLYGYTF	TGTGCCAGCAGCTTACCCTCACTGTACGGCTACACCTTC
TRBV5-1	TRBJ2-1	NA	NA	CASSYSGSPNEQFF	TGCGCCAGCAGCTACTCCGGGTCCCCTAATGAGCAGTTCTTC
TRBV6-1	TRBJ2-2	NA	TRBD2	CASLGAGGNTGELFF	TGTGCCAGCCTGGGTGCGGGGGGTAACACCGGGGAGCTGTTTTTT
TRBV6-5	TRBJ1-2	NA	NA	CASSYSGRDYGYTF	TGTGCCAGCAGTTACTCAGGCAGGGACTATGGCTACACCTTC
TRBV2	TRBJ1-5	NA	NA	CASRDTSSYQPQHF	TGTGCCAGCAGGGACACCAGCTCGTATCAGCCCCAGCATTTT
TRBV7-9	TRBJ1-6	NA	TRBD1	CASSLTGGINSPLHF	TGTGCCAGCAGCTTAACAGGGGGGATCAATTCACCCCTCCACTTT
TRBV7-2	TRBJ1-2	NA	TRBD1	CASSRGPAYGYTF	TGTGCCAGCAGCAGGGGGCCAGCCTATGGCTACACCTTC
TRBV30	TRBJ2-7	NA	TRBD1	CASGQGYEQYF	TGTGCCTCGGGACAGGGCTACGAGCAGTACTTC
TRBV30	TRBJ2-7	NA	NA	CAWNLGTSGSGEQYF	TGTGCCTGGAATCTGGGGACATCCGGCAGTGGGGAGCAGTACTTC
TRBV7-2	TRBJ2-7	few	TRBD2	CASSPMGGSGNEQYF	TGTGCCAGCAGCCCCATGGGCGGGAGTGGGAACGAGCAGTACTTC
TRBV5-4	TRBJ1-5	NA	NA	CASSLPGQPQHF	TGTGCCAGCAGCTTGCCAGGTCAGCCCCAGCATTTT
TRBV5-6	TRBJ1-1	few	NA	CASSRWEGWVTEAFF	TGTGCCAGCAGCCGCTGGGAGGGGTGGGTCACTGAAGCTTTCTTT
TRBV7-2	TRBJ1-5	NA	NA	CASSLEPRGVQPQHF	TGTGCCAGCAGCTTGGAGCCCAGGGGTGTTCAGCCCCAGCATTTT